The 25 T cell receptor beta chains below were found in one sample sequenced in a study of cytomegalovirus exposure and HLA in healthy donors. The PCR ran on 60 Vbeta and 13 Jbeta primers. Method: immunoSEQ multiplex PCR; TCRdb's copy keeps in-frame clones and lacks some. The sample consists of some 110,000 clones, 83% of them appearing once. Sequencing input: PBMCs. The receptors come from a man aged 18-30 years in good health and CMV-seronegative.

The rearrangement uses TRBV7-3 and TRBJ2-5; TRBD2 matches 8 bases. CDR3 length: 20 residues. Per germline, CDR1 SGHTA and CDR2 FQGTGA. Trimming at V came to 0 bases and at J to 4 bases, leaving 19 bases not matched to a gene. The CDR3, as DNA: TGTGCCAGCAGCTTAACGCACGAGGTTGCGGCGGGAGGTGCGCGAGAGACCCAGTACTTC. Encoded protein: CASSLTHEVAAGGARETQYF.

J is TRBJ2-3 and V is TRBV7-6, with 11 positions matching TRBD2. This CDR3 has 16 residues. CDR1 and CDR2 (germline): SGHVS, FNYEAQ. V lost 2 bases to trimming and J lost 2 bases; unmatched junction nucleotides: 3. The CDR3 DNA sequence: TGTGCCAGCAGCTTAATGACTAGCGGGGCCACAGATACGCAGTATTTT. It specifies CASSLMTSGATDTQYF.

The gene calls are TRBV28 and TRBJ1-5; 11 bases align to TRBD1. Germline V gives CDR1 MDHEN, CDR2 SYDVKM. This CDR3 has 16 residues. Trimming removed 5 bases from V and 6 bases from J; junction bases left unmatched: 9. CDR3: CASSHKGQGASQPQHF. The CDR3 DNA sequence: TGTGCCAGCAGTCATAAAGGACAGGGGGCGAGTCAGCCCCAGCATTTT.

CDR3: CASSLFPSGSQETQYF. The DNA of the CDR3 is TGTGCCAGCAGTTTATTCCCTAGCGGGAGTCAAGAGACCCAGTACTTC. This chain links TRBV27 with TRBJ2-5; 10 nucleotides align to TRBD2. Germline CDR1 MNHEY, CDR2 SMNVEV (reference sequence). The CDR3 runs 16 residues. V shed 1 base and J 2 bases; nucleotides not matched to a gene: 4.

V and J are TRBV28 and TRBJ2-1; 14 bases line up with TRBD2. Germline V CDR1 and CDR2: MDHEN, SYDVKM. V lost 4 bases and J lost 8; bases outside the gene matches: 16. The CDR3 is 19 amino acids. The CDR3 DNA is TGTGCCAGCAGTTGGGGTGCCGCTGGGACTAGCGGGAGTCTCCATGAGCAGTTCTTC. It encodes CASSWGAAGTSGSLHEQFF.

This chain links TRBV21-1 with TRBJ2-1; the table assigns TRBD2, which was not confirmed against the DNA. TRBV21-1 is listed as a pseudogene. The CDR3 extends over 15 amino acids. CDR3 region: CASSPTGELDNEQFF. CDR3 nucleotides: TGTGCCAGCAGCCCGACGGGAGAGCTGGACAATGAGCAGTTCTTC.

The V and J genes are TRBV6-5 and TRBJ2-7, with a possible D match to TRBD1 (6 bases). The V gene lost 4 bases and the J gene lost 5 bases, with 18 bases spanning the gap. Germline assignment: CDR1 MNHEY and CDR2 SVGAGI. The CDR3 extends over 15 amino acids. CDR3 nucleotides: TGTGCCAGCAGTTCCTCACGCCCGACAGGCCACGAGCAGTACTTC. Its translation: CASSSSRPTGHEQYF.

The chain recombines TRBV4-3 with TRBJ2-1; 11 bases line up with TRBD2. Germline CDR1 LGHNA, CDR2 YSLEER. The junction had 9 bases not matched to a gene; V was cut back by 4 bases and J by 7 bases. The length of the CDR3 is 16 residues. CDR3 coding DNA: TGCGCCAGCAGCCGAGATACTAGCGGGAGAGGTAATGAGCAGTTCTTC. Its protein is CASSRDTSGRGNEQFF.

In the case of this clone: The junction and the germline gene differ at one end; a read error may be behind it. CDR3 in amino acids: CASSQDRLAGGTEQYF. As DNA, the CDR3 is TGCGCCAGCAGCCAAGATAGGTTAGCGGGAGGGACAGAGCAGTACTTC. This rearrangement joins TRBV5-4 to TRBJ2-7; 11 nucleotides line up with TRBD2. This CDR3 contains 16 residues. CDR1 is SGHNT and CDR2 is YYREEE in the germline V gene (reference sequence).

The rearrangement uses TRBV5-5 and TRBJ1-2; weak D call: TRBD1 (5 bases). This CDR3 contains 16 residues. Between the trimmed V and J ends, which lost 0 bases and 4 bases, there was a span of 16 bases. Germline CDR1 SGHKS, CDR2 YYEKEE (reference sequence). In nucleotides, the CDR3 is TGTGCCAGCAGCTTGGCCGCGACAGACAAACCCTATGGCTACACCTTC. It encodes CASSLAATDKPYGYTF.

Concerning this clone itself: The limits of the CDR3 on the DNA are not certain, so only TCRdb's listed CDR3 is given. This sequence joins TRBV21-1 and TRBJ2-1; TRBD2 is the table's D call, not checked against the DNA. TRBV21-1 is a documented pseudogene. Ends included, the CDR3 has 17 residues. CDR3 residues: CASSKVGRGNSYNEQFF.

The J gene is TRBJ2-3, the V gene TRBV27; weak D call: TRBD1 (6 bases). The CDR3 consists of 14 residues. V dropped 2 bases and J dropped 4 bases, with 10 bases sitting between them. The germline V gene encodes CDR1 MNHEY and CDR2 SMNVEV (reference sequence). DNA for the CDR3: TGTGCCAGCAGTTTAATACAGGGACCAGATACGCAGTATTTT. This encodes CASSLIQGPDTQYF.

This sequence joins TRBV19 and TRBJ1-1, with a possible D match to TRBD1 (6 bases). Germline assignment: CDR1 LNHDA and CDR2 SQIVND (reference sequence). The CDR3 runs 13 residues. V shed 4 bases and J shed 7 bases, with 13 bases lying between them. The CDR3 region is CASSTRQAFEAFF. CDR3 bases: TGTGCCAGTAGTACCCGACAGGCGTTTGAAGCTTTCTTT.

The CDR3 sequence: CASSLALTSGTYRASTDTQYF. CDR3 coding DNA: TGTGCCAGCAGCTTAGCGCTAACTAGCGGGACTTATCGTGCTAGCACAGATACGCAGTATTTT. The chain has TRBV7-8 and TRBJ2-3, with TRBD2 identical over 10 bases. This CDR3 contains 21 residues. V trimming: 0 bases; J trimming: 0 bases; junction bases outside the gene matches: 15. From germline, CDR1 is SGHVS and CDR2 FQNEAQ.

V usage is TRBV4-2 and J usage is TRBJ2-1; 8 positions match TRBD2. CDR1 and CDR2 from the germline V gene are LGHNA and YNFKEQ. After removal of 6 bases from V and 3 bases from J, the junction contained 7 bases not matched to a gene. The CDR3 covers 15 residues. The DNA for the CDR3 is TGTGCCAGCAGTCCGGCAGGGACTAGCTACAATGAGCAGTTCTTC. Protein: CASSPAGTSYNEQFF.

V is TRBV19 and J is TRBJ2-2, with TRBD1 matching 7 bases. The CDR3 has 16 residues. CDR1 and CDR2 from the germline V gene are LNHDA and SQIVND (reference sequence). J lost 0 bases, V lost 1 base, and 2 bases had no gene match. CDR3 loop: CASSIGGGANTGELFF. DNA for the CDR3: TGTGCCAGTAGTATAGGAGGGGGCGCGAACACCGGGGAGCTGTTTTTT.

The chain couples TRBV5-1 to TRBJ2-7; TRBD2 aligns across 9 bases. V lost 4 bases, J lost 7 bases, and 15 bases stayed unmatched. Per the germline V gene, CDR1 is SGHRS and CDR2 is YFSETQ. The CDR3 length is 16 residues. Written as DNA, the CDR3 is TGCGCCAGCAGCCACCAGGCTGGGCGGGAGGGGAAGGAGCAGTACTTC. Its protein is CASSHQAGREGKEQYF.

The chain couples TRBV27 to TRBJ2-7; 12 bases fit TRBD1. The junction had 9 bases not matched to a gene; V was cut back by 5 bases and J by 7 bases. This CDR3 is built from 15 residues. The germline CDR1 and CDR2 sequences are MNHEY and SMNVEV (reference sequence). CDR3 nucleotide sequence: TGTGCCAGCAGTCACCGGGACAGGGGGCGCGGGGAGCAGTACTTC. The encoded protein is CASSHRDRGRGEQYF.

As for this clone: The same CDR3 arises from other DNA sequences in this sample as well. CDR3 loop: CASSPSGTWGETQYF. For the CDR3, the DNA is TGTGCCAGCAGCCCTTCTGGGACTTGGGGAGAGACCCAGTACTTC. The chain couples TRBV7-3 to TRBJ2-5; D possibly corresponds to TRBD2 (6 bases). Germline CDR1 SGHTA, CDR2 FQGTGA. CDR3 size: 15 residues. The V and J ends lost 5 bases and 4 bases respectively, with 17 bases between them.

As concerns this clone: The sample has other DNA sequences that encode this CDR3 too. The chain is built from TRBV28 and TRBJ2-7; D unresolved. V dropped 4 bases and J dropped 0 bases, with 4 bases sitting between them. The CDR3 totals 12 residues. Germline assignment: CDR1 MDHEN and CDR2 SYDVKM. The CDR3 loop is CASSSSSYEQYF. The CDR3 DNA reads TGTGCCAGCAGTTCGAGCTCCTACGAGCAGTACTTC.

The chain couples TRBV5-6 to TRBJ2-7; TRBD2 agrees at 13 bases. The CDR3 has 15 amino acids. CDR1 is SGHDT and CDR2 is YYEEEE in the germline V gene. The ends lost 3 bases at V and 3 bases at J; junction bases unmatched: 3. The CDR3 loop reads CASSSWTSGSYEQYF. The CDR3 bases are TGTGCCAGCAGCTCTTGGACTAGCGGGAGCTACGAGCAGTACTTC.

The chain has TRBV4-3 and TRBJ1-2, with 7 bases aligning to TRBD1. V lost 5 bases to trimming and J lost 0 bases; unmatched junction nucleotides: 6. The CDR3 consists of 15 residues. Germline V gives CDR1 LGHNA, CDR2 YSLEER. CDR3 sequence: CASSSRDSANYGYTF. The CDR3 bases are TGCGCCAGCAGCTCCCGGGACAGCGCTAACTATGGCTACACCTTC.

V and J are TRBV5-1 and TRBJ1-3, with D unresolved. Germline V gives CDR1 SGHRS, CDR2 YFSETQ. Trimming removed 2 bases from V and 0 bases from J, with 9 bases in between. The CDR3 loop spans 15 amino acids. The CDR3: CASSFSTDSGNTIYF. Written as DNA, the CDR3 is TGCGCCAGCAGCTTCTCTACCGACTCTGGAAACACCATATATTTT.

The V gene is TRBV7-3, the J gene TRBJ2-7; TRBD1 aligns across 9 bases. There are 14 residues in the CDR3. J was trimmed by 5 bases and V by 1 base; bases with no gene match: 3. Germline CDR1 reads SGHTA; CDR2 reads FQGTGA. The CDR3 spells CASSLRTGGNEQYF. For the CDR3, the DNA is TGTGCCAGCAGCTTAAGAACAGGGGGCAACGAGCAGTACTTC.

The CDR3 reads CSVAPHSPRGTEAFF. The CDR3 bases are TGCAGCGTAGCCCCCCATTCCCCCCGGGGGACTGAAGCTTTCTTT. The chain is built from TRBV29-1 and TRBJ1-1; D may be TRBD1 (5 bases). The CDR3 has 15 amino acids. V lost 6 bases and J lost 5, with 22 bases in between. CDR1 is SQVTM and CDR2 is ANQGSEA in the germline V gene.